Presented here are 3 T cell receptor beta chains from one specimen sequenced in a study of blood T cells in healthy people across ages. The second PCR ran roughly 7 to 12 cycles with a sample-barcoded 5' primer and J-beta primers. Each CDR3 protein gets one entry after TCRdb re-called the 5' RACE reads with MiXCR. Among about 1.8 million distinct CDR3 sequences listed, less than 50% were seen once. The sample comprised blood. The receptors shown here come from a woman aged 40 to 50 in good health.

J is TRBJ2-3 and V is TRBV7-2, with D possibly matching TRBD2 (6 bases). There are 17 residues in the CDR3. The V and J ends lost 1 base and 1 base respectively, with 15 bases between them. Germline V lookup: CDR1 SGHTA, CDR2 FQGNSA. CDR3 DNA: TGTGCCAGCAGCTTAGAGCAGCCGGGACTTCGCACAGATACGCAGTATTTT. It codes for CASSLEQPGLRTDTQYF.

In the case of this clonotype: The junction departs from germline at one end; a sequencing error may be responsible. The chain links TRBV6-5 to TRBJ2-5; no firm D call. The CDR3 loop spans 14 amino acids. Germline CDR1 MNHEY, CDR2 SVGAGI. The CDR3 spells CASRYYEARETQYF. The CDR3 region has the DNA TGTGCCAGCCGTTACTACGAAGCACGAGAGACCCAGTACTTC.

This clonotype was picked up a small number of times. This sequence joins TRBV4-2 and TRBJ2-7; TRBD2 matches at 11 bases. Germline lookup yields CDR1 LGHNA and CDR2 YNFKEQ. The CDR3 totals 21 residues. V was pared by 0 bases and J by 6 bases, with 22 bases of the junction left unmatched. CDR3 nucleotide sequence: TGTGCCAGCAGCCAAGATAGGGGGGGCCGAAAAAATAGCGGGGGGGCCTCCGAGCAGTACTTC. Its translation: CASSQDRGGRKNSGGASEQYF.